This TCR beta chain is drawn from a study of identical twins (dated by TCRdb to about 2016). About the full investigation: The study deep-sequenced TCR alpha and beta repertoires from monozygotic twins, unrelated adults of various ages and cord blood to test whether fetal clonotypes persist. To rule out contamination, the twin experiments were replicated at different times with different library preparation protocols.

Library method: 5' RACE. Sequenced on an Illumina HiSeq 2000. A universal primer binding site was introduced by template switching, and a unique molecular identifier was present in the final cDNA, enabling accurate counting of TCR cDNA molecules. First-strand cDNA for TCR alpha and beta chains was synthesized from specific primers in the conserved constant-segment region. To control for contamination, every cDNA library carried two barcodes: a SMART-Mk sample barcode plus Illumina barcodes. TruSeq adapter sequences, together with Illumina sample barcodes, were added in two successive PCR steps. The Illumina HiSeq platform was used with custom primers to sequence TCR alpha and beta cDNA libraries. The authors processed their data as follows. MiGEC was used to process raw reads and extract unique molecular identifiers, and MiXCR was used to find CDR3 positions. Recombination models were inferred per individual with the repgenHMM and IGoR tools using an EM algorithm. The analysis of shared clonotypes was done with the tcR package in R, with sharing normalized by the product of cloneset sizes. To study raw recombination without the effects of thymic and clonal selection, out-of-frame nonproductive sequences were analyzed. The public reads were reanalyzed by TCRdb: fastp trimming at Q25, MiXCR alignment, in-frame beta chains only. Here each entry gathers all rows of one CDR3 protein and keeps the most common genes and DNA. The V and J calls come from TCRdb's annotation, not from the publication. A total of about 530,000 distinct CDR3 sequences appear in this sample, approximately 20% of them only once. The ten largest make up approximately 0.52% of the sample.

A remark on this clonotype: Its antigen is still unknown. No clone much larger than this one lies a single base away; base qualities are absent.

The junction shows trimming of 3 bases on V and 6 bases on J, and the gene matches do not reach 4 bases of it. The CDR3, from cysteine to phenylalanine, totals 13 residues. Solely the CDR3 DNA is kept, with 39 bases framed from the first base. CDR1 and CDR2 are read off the germline V gene as KGHSH and LQKENI. Broad study findings and their caveats: Zero-insertion analyses could be partly confounded by invariant T cells such as MAIT and iNKT, though diverse VJ usage argued against such confounding for most clonotypes. Compared with coincidental sharing between unrelated individuals, out-of-frame TCR alpha sequences shared between twins showed an excess of sequences with low generation probability. In monozygotic twins, recombination models systematically underestimated out-of-frame TCR alpha sharing, but the models matched the sharing seen between unrelated individuals. In beta out-of-frame sequences, excess twin sharing was weaker, because having fewer shared sequences lowered the signal-to-noise ratio. Fewer insertions were carried by abundant cord blood beta clonotypes, a similar but weaker trend appeared in young adult naive repertoires, and no such trend appeared in memory repertoires. Because the same donors could not be followed over many years, the conclusions depended on cross-sectional statistical analysis.

Every donor was a healthy Caucasian. The twin cohort comprised three pairs of female monozygotic twins, all aged about 18 to 29 years. Positive isolation kits from Invitrogen were used to isolate CD4+ and CD8+ T cell populations. These data also formed part of another study, on yellow fever vaccine responses in identical twins. The second study's authors report: According to the authors, the vaccine-induced T cell response in identical twins seemed to be partly convergent and partly specific to each individual. The study precisely tracked vaccine-responding T cell clones in identical twins.

This TCR derives from a woman in her late teens or twenties in good health. This receptor chain uses TRBV18 and TRBJ2-7; TRBD1 matches 8 bases in the middle. The specimen was CD4+ T cells sorted from blood. The DNA sequence is as follows: TGTGCCAGCTCACCCATGGACAGGGCCGAGCAGTACTTC. This encodes CASSPMDRAEQYF.